This paragraph reports one T cell receptor (beta chain). Its antigen is not identified. These data are taken from a study of cytomegalovirus exposure and HLA in healthy donors. General study findings and limits: Researchers reportedly found TCR beta sequences accurately predicted most subjects' HLA-A and HLA-B alleles. There were some public TCRs occurring in many donors, but most TCR sequences were rare. Across donors, presence/absence analyses took sequencing depth to be roughly uniform. No immune exposure information besides CMV serostatus was available.

PCR used 60 Vbeta primers and 13 Jbeta primers. Assay: immunoSEQ multiplex PCR; the TCRdb copy retains only in-frame clones and omits some. The sample yields 80,000 to 100,000 clones, of which the top ten take up 15%. This clonotype was obtained from a man between 45 and 60 years old in good health and CMV-seropositive. Sequencing was done on a sample of PBMCs.

CDR3 sequence reads: CAISDEAQPQHF. The CDR3 DNA follows: TGTGCCATCAGTGACGAGGCCCAGCCCCAGCATTTT. The genes are TRBV10-3 and TRBJ1-5; D not certain. V gave up 3 bases and J gave up 7 bases, with 7 bases separating them. Per the germline V gene, CDR1 is ENHRY and CDR2 is SYGVKD. The CDR3 totals 12 residues.